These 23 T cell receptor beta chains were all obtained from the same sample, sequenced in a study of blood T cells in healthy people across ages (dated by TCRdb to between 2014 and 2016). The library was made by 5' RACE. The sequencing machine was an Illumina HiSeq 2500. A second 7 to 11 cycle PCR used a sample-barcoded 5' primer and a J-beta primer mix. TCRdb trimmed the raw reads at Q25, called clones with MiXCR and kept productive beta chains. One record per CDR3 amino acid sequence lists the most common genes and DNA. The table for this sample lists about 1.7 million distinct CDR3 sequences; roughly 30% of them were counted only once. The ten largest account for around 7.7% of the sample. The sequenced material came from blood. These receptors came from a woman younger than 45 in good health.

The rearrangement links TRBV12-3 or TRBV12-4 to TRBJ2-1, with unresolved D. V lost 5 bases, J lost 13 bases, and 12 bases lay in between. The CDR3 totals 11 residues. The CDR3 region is CASSPGVSQFF. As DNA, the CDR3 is TGTGCCAGCAGTCCCGGTGTTTCCCAGTTCTTC.

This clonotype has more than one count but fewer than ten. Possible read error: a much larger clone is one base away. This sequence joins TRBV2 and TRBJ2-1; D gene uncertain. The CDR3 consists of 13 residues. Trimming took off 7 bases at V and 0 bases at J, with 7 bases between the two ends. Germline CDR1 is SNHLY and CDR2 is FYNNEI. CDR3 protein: CASMKDSYNEQFF. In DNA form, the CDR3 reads TGTGCCAGCATGAAGGACTCCTACAATGAGCAGTTCTTC.

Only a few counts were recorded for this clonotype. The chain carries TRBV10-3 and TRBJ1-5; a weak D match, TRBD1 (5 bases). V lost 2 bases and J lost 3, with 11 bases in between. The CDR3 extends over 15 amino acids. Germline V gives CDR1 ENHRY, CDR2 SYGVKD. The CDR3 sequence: CAISEGSGANQPQHF. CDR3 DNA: TGTGCCATCAGTGAGGGCAGTGGGGCCAATCAGCCCCAGCATTTT.

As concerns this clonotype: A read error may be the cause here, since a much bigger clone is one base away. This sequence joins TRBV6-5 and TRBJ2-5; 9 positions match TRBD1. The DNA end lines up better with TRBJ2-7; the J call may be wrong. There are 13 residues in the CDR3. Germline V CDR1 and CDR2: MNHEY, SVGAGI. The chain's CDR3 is CASSRTGVTEQYF. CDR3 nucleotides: TGTGCCAGCAGTCGGACAGGGGTCACCGAGCAGTACTTC.

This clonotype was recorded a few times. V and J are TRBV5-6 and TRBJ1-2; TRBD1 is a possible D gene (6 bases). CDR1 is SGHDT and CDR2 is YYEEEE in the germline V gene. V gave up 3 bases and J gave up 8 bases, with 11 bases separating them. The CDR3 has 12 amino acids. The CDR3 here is CASSSYREGYTF. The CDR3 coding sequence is TGTGCCAGCAGCTCCTACAGGGAAGGCTACACCTTC.

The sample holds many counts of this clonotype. This CDR3 reads CSAEYGDTKETQYF. The CDR3 nucleotides read TGCAGCGCTGAGTATGGGGACACCAAAGAGACCCAGTACTTC. V and J are TRBV29-1 and TRBJ2-5; possibly TRBD1 for D (6 bases). The CDR3 length is 14 residues. CDR1 is SQVTM, CDR2 ANQGSEA, per germline. The V end lost 7 bases, the J end lost 3 bases, and 18 bases lay between the germline ends.

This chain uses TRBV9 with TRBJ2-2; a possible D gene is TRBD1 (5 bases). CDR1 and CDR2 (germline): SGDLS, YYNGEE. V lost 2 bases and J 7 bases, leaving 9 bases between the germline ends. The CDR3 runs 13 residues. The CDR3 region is CASSVSGFGELFF. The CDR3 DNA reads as TGTGCCAGCAGCGTTTCAGGGTTCGGGGAGCTGTTTTTT.

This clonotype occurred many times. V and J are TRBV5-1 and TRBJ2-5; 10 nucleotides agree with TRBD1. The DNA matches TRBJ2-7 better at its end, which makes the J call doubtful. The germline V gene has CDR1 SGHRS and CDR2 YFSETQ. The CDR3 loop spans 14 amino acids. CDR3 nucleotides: TGCGCCAGCAGCTCCGGGACAGGGGATTTCGAGCAGTACTTC. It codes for CASSSGTGDFEQYF.

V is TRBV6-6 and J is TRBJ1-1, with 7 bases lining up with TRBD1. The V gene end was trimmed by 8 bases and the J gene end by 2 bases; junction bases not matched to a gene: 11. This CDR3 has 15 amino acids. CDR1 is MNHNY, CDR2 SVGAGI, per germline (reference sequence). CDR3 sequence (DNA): TGTGCCAGCTCGAGTGGGGAGGGGGCCAACACTGAAGCTTTCTTT. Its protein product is CASSSGEGANTEAFF.

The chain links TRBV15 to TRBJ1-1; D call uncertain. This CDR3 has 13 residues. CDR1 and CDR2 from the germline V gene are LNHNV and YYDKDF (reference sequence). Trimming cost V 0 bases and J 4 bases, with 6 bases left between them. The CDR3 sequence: CATSRDYTTEAFF. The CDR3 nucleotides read TGTGCCACCAGCAGAGATTACACCACTGAAGCTTTCTTT.

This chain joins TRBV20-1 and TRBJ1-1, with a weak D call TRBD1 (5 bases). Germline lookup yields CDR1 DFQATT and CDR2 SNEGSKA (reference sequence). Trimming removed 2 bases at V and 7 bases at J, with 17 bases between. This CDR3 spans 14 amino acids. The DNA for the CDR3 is TGCAGTGCTAGACCACCTCTCCGGGACGGTGAAGCTTTCTTT. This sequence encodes CSARPPLRDGEAFF.

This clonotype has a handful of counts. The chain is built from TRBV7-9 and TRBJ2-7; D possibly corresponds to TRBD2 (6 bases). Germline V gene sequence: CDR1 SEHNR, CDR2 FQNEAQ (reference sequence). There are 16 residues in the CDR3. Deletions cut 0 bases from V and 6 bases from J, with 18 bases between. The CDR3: CASSLASDYPWGEQYF. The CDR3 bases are TGTGCCAGCAGCTTAGCGTCGGACTACCCCTGGGGCGAGCAGTACTTC.

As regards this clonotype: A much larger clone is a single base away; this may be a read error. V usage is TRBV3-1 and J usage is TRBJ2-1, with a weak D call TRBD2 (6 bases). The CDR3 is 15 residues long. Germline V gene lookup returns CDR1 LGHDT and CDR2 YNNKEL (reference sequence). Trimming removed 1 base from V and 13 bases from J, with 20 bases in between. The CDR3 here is CASSQAPGESETQFF. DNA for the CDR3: TGTGCCAGCAGCCAAGCCCCGGGAGAGTCAGAGACCCAGTTCTTC.

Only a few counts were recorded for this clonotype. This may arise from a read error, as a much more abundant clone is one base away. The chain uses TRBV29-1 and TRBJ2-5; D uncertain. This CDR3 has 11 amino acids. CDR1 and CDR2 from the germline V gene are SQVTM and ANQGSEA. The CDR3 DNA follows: TGCGGCGTTACGGAACGGGAGACCCAGTACTTC. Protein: CGVTERETQYF.

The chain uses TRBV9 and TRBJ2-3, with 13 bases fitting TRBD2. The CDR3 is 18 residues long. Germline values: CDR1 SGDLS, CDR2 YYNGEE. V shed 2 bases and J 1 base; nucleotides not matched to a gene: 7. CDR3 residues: CASSVSLAGGQGTDTQYF. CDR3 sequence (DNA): TGTGCCAGCAGCGTCTCACTAGCGGGGGGGCAGGGCACAGATACGCAGTATTTT.

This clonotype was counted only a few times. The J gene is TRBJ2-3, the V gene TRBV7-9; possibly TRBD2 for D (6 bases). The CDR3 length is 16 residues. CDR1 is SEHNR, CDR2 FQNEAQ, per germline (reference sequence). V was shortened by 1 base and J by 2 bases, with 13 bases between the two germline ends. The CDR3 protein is CASSLVLGGYTDTQYF. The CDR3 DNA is TGTGCCAGCAGCTTAGTTCTCGGGGGTTACACAGATACGCAGTATTTT.

The CDR3 reads CASSQEGAGGYNEQFF. The CDR3 DNA is TGTGCCAGCAGCCAAGAGGGAGCGGGTGGCTACAATGAGCAGTTCTTC. The rearrangement uses TRBV3-1 and TRBJ2-1; D is possibly TRBD2 (6 bases). Germline-derived CDR1 and CDR2 are LGHDT and YNNKEL (reference sequence). Trimming stripped 0 bases from V and 3 bases from J, with 12 bases between. The CDR3 is 16 amino acids.

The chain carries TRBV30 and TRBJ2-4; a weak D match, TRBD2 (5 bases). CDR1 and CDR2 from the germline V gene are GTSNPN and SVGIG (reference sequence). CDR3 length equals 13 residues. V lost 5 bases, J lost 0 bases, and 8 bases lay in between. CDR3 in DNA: TGTGCCTGGTCGGGGTTAGCCAAAAACATTCAGTACTTC. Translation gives CAWSGLAKNIQYF.

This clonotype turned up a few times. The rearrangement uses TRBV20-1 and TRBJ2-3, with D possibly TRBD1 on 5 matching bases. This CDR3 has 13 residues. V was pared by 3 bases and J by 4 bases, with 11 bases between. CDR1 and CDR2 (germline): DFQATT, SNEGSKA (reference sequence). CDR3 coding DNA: TGCAGTGCTAGGGACACCGCCTCAGATACGCAGTATTTT. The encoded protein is CSARDTASDTQYF.

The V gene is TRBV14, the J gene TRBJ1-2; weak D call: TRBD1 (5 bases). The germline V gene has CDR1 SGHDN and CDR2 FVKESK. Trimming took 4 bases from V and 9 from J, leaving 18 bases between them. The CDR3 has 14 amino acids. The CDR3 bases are TGTGCCAGCAGCCTACAGGCAGGACATTATTGCTACACCTTC. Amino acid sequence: CASSLQAGHYCYTF.

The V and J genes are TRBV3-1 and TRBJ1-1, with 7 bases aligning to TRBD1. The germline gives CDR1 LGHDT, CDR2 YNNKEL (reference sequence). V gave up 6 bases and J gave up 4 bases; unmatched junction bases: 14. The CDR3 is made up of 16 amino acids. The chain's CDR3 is CASSPWAGGDGTEAFF. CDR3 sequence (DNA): TGTGCCAGCAGTCCCTGGGCAGGGGGGGATGGCACTGAAGCTTTCTTT.

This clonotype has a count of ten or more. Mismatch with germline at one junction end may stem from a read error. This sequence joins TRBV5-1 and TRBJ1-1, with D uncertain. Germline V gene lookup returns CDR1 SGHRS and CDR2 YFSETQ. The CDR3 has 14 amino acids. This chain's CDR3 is CASSLDGLNTEAFF. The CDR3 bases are TGTGCCAGCAGCTTAGACGGATTGAACACTGAAGCTTTCTTT. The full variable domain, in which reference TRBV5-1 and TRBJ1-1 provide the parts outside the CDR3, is KAGVTQTPRYLIKTRGQQVTLSCSPISGHRSVSWYQQTPGQGLQFLFEYFSETQRNKGNFPGRFSGRQFSNSRSEMNVSTLELGDSALYLCASSLDGLNTEAFFGQGTRLTVV.

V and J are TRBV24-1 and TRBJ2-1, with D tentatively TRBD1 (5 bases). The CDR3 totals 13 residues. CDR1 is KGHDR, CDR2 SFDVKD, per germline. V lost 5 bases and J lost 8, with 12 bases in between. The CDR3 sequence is CATSGDLGDEQFF. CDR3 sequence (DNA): TGTGCCACCAGTGGTGACCTAGGGGATGAGCAGTTCTTC.